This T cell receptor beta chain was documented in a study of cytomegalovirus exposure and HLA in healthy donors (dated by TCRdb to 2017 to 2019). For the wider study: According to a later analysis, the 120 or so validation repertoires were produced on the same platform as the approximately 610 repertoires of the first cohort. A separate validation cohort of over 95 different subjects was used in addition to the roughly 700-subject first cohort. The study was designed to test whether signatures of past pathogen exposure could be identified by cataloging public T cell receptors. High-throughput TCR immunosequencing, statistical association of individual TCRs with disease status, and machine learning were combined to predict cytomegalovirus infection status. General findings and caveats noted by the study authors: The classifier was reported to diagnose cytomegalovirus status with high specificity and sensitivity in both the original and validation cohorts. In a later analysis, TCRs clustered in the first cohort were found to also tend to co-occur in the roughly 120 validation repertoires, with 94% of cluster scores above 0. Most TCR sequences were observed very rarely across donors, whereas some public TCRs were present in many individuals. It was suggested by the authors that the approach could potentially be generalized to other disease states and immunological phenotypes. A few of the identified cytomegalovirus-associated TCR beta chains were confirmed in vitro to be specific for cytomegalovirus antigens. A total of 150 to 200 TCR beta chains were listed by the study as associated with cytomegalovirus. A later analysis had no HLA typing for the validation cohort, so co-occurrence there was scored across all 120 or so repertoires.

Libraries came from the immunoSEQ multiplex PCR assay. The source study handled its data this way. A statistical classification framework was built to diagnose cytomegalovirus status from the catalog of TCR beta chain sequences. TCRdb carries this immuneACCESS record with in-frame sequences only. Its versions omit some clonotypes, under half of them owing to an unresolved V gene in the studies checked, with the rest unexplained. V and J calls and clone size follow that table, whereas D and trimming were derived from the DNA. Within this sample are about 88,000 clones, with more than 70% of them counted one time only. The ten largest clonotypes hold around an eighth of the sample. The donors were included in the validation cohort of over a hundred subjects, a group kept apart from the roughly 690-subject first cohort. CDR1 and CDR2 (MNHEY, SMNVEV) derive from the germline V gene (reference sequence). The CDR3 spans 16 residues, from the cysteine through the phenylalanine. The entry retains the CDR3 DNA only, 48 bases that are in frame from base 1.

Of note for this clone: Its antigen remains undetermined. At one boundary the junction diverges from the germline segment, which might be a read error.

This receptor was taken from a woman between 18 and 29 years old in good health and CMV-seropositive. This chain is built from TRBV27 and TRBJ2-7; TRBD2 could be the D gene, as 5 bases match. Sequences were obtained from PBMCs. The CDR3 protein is CASSLYPCGGSCEQYF. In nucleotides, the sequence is TGTGCCAGCAGTTTATACCCCTGTGGCGGGTCCTGCGAGCAGTACTTC.